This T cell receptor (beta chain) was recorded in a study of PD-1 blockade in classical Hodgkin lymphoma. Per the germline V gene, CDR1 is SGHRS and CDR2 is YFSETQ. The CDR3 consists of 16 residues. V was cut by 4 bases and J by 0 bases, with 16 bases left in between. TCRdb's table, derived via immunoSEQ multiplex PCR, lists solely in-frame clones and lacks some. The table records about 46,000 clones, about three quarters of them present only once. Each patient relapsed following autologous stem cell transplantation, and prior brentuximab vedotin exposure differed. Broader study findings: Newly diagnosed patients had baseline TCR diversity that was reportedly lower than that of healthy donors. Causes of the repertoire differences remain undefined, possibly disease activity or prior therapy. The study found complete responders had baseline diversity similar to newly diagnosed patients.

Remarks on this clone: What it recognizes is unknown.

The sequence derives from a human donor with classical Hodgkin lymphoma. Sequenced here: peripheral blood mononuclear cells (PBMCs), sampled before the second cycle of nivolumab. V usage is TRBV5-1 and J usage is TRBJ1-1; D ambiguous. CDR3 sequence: CASSGTGSEVNTEAFF. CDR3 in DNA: TGCGCCAGCAGCGGAACCGGGAGCGAGGTGAACACTGAAGCTTTCTTT.